This T cell receptor (beta chain) was sequenced during a study of metastatic and nonmetastatic thyroid tumors. Study-wide background: Where malignant and benign thyroid patients were concerned, repertoires were compared across blood and tumor or nodule tissue.

The CDR3 loop spans 19 amino acids. Germline V gene sequence: CDR1 SGHRS, CDR2 YFSETQ. V lost 4 bases, J lost 5 bases, and 30 bases lay in between. This clone was counted at least ten times. Its target is unknown. Not a single patient had been given any form of treatment at any point before undergoing thyroid surgery. TCRdb re-processed the PCR reads through MiXCR. The sample records about 39,000 clones, about a sixth being singletons. Points from the study as a whole: Significantly greater TCR beta diversity was reportedly found in malignant thyroid tumors than in benign nodules (in blood and tumor).

This receptor was taken from a female donor with papillary thyroid cancer or a benign thyroid nodule (not recorded which). Some clones in this sample may be carry-over from other donors' samples. The sequenced sample consisted of blood. The gene calls are TRBV5-1 and TRBJ1-1; D remains unclear. The CDR3 is CASSAATMNFGPLGTEAFF. The CDR3 bases are TGCGCCAGCAGCGCGGCAACTATGAACTTCGGTCCCTTAGGTACTGAAGCTTTCTTT.